The 15 T cell receptor beta chains below were found in one sample sequenced in a study of shared clonotypes between healthy human individuals. This table comes from immunoSEQ multiplex PCR, and its TCRdb copy is limited to in-frame clones, with some not included. This sample has fewer than 1 million clones, with approximately 96% found just once. Cells designated naive CD8 were CD45RO-negative and were positively selected for CCR7, with terminally differentiated effector memory CD45RA+ cells excluded. Sequencing input: naive CD8+ T cells sorted from blood. These receptors were obtained from a man between 25 and 39 years old in good health.

This sequence joins TRBV28 and TRBJ2-7, with 8 positions matching TRBD1. The trim removed 5 bases at V and 7 bases at J, leaving 10 bases unmatched. Germline V lookup: CDR1 MDHEN, CDR2 SYDVKM. The CDR3 contains 14 residues. The DNA of the CDR3 is TGTGCCAGCAGTCTTTTTACGACAGGGGAAGAGCAGTACTTC. It yields the protein CASSLFTTGEEQYF. Complete variable domain (other parts from reference TRBV28 and TRBJ2-7): DVKVTQSSRYLVKRTGEKVFLECVQDMDHENMFWYRQDPGLGLRLIYFSYDVKMKEKGDIPEGYSVSREKKERFSLILESASTNQTSMYLCASSLFTTGEEQYFGPGTRLTVT.

The V gene is TRBV5-1, the J gene TRBJ2-7; 7 nucleotides align to TRBD2. In germline, CDR1 is SGHRS, CDR2 YFSETQ. Trimming took 4 bases from V and 5 from J; bases not matched to a gene: 18. The CDR3 contains 17 residues. The CDR3 protein is CASSIGIWREPPHEQYF. In nucleotides, the CDR3 is TGCGCCAGCAGCATTGGTATTTGGCGGGAGCCCCCCCACGAGCAGTACTTC. The full variable domain, its missing parts supplied by reference TRBV5-1 and TRBJ2-7, is KAGVTQTPRYLIKTRGQQVTLSCSPISGHRSVSWYQQTPGQGLQFLFEYFSETQRNKGNFPGRFSGRQFSNSRSEMNVSTLELGDSALYLCASSIGIWREPPHEQYFGPGTRLTVT.

This sequence joins TRBV19 and TRBJ2-7, with D uncertain. Germline lookup yields CDR1 LNHDA and CDR2 SQIVND (reference sequence). Trimming took off 0 bases at V and 6 bases at J, with 9 bases between the two ends. This CDR3 contains 13 residues. The CDR3 region has the DNA TGTGCCAGTAGTATAGATCTGGCTGCCGAGCAGTACTTC. It encodes CASSIDLAAEQYF.

The chain is built from TRBV18 and TRBJ2-5; TRBD1 matches 7 bases. CDR3 size: 16 residues. Unmatched junction bases numbered 11, after V lost 4 bases and J lost 3 bases. CDR1 is KGHSH and CDR2 is LQKENI in the germline V gene. In DNA form, the CDR3 reads TGTGCCAGCTCACAAAAAGGACAGGTCACTGAAGAGACCCAGTACTTC. The encoded protein is CASSQKGQVTEETQYF.

The chain carries TRBV28 and TRBJ2-5, with 10 positions matching TRBD2. After removal of 5 bases from V and 0 bases from J, the junction contained 6 bases not matched to a gene. The CDR3 is made up of 16 amino acids. The germline V gene encodes CDR1 MDHEN and CDR2 SYDVKM. The DNA for the CDR3 is TGTGCCAGCAGTCAACCGGGACTAGCGCACCAAGAGACCCAGTACTTC. Residues: CASSQPGLAHQETQYF.

The chain links TRBV4-1 to TRBJ2-7, with D possibly matching TRBD2 (6 bases). V gave up 1 base and J gave up 6 bases, with 16 bases separating them. Germline V gene data show CDR1 as MGHRA and CDR2 as YSYEKL. The length of the CDR3 is 15 residues. The DNA for the CDR3 is TGCGCCAGCAGCCAAGCGACGGGAGCTTATACCGAGCAGTACTTC. It translates to CASSQATGAYTEQYF.

The chain carries TRBV9 and TRBJ2-7; 13 positions agree with TRBD2. CDR3 size: 15 residues. Losses at the gene ends were 4 bases for V and 5 bases for J; bases not matched to a gene: 6. Looked up from germline, CDR1 is SGDLS and CDR2 is YYNGEE. The CDR3 sequence is CASSTGLAGEHEQYF. In nucleotides, the CDR3 is TGTGCCAGCAGCACAGGACTAGCGGGAGAGCACGAGCAGTACTTC.

The V call is TRBV27, the J call TRBJ1-4, with D perhaps TRBD1 (6 bases). The V end was cut by 3 bases, the J end by 10 bases, with 15 bases between. This CDR3 is 14 amino acids long. The germline gives CDR1 MNHEY, CDR2 SMNVEV (reference sequence). CDR3 DNA: TGTGCCAGCAGTTTGGCACAGGGCAACCTAAAACTGTTTTTT. Translating it yields CASSLAQGNLKLFF.

The gene calls are TRBV5-1 and TRBJ2-1; 8 positions agree with TRBD1. The CDR3 loop spans 15 amino acids. CDR1 is SGHRS, CDR2 YFSETQ, per germline. Germline trimming cut 9 bases from V and 4 bases from J; bases unmatched to any gene: 12. The CDR3 DNA reads TGCGCCACCCAGCTAGGACAGGGAAGTTACAATGAGCAGTTCTTC. Protein sequence: CATQLGQGSYNEQFF.

As to this clone: Other DNA sequences of this sample code for an identical CDR3. This chain uses TRBV7-9 with TRBJ2-7; no firm D call. Trimming left V 3 bases short and J 0 bases short, with 6 bases between. The germline gives CDR1 SEHNR, CDR2 FQNEAQ (reference sequence). This CDR3 spans 13 amino acids. CDR3 region: CASSLPVSYEQYF. Written as DNA, the CDR3 is TGTGCCAGCAGCTTGCCTGTCTCCTACGAGCAGTACTTC.

The chain is built from TRBV9 and TRBJ2-7; 11 bases fit TRBD2. This CDR3 spans 19 amino acids. Germline V gene data show CDR1 as SGDLS and CDR2 as YYNGEE. Unmatched junction bases numbered 13, after V lost 0 bases and J lost 2 bases. As DNA, the CDR3 is TGTGCCAGCAGCGTAGGTGCCTTGGGGGGGACTAGCGGAGCCTACGAGCAGTACTTC. Its protein is CASSVGALGGTSGAYEQYF.

The V and J genes are TRBV9 and TRBJ2-3; D is perhaps TRBD2 (5 bases). Germline V gives CDR1 SGDLS, CDR2 YYNGEE. V lost 4 bases and J lost 6, with 21 bases in between. This CDR3 comprises 16 residues. This chain's CDR3 is CASSSSSRRPGDTQYF. The CDR3 DNA is TGTGCCAGCAGCTCCAGTAGTAGACGGCCGGGGGATACGCAGTATTTT.

The V call is TRBV15, the J call TRBJ2-2, with D possibly matching TRBD1 (7 bases). V shed 5 bases and J shed 5 bases, with 15 bases lying between them. The CDR3 length is 15 residues. Germline assignment: CDR1 LNHNV and CDR2 YYDKDF (reference sequence). The CDR3, as DNA: TGTGCCACCAGCGGGGGGACAGTCTCGACCGGGGAGCTGTTTTTT. It specifies CATSGGTVSTGELFF.

This clone was detected a few times. V is TRBV29-1 and J is TRBJ2-1; TRBD1 aligns across 8 bases. Per the germline V gene, CDR1 is SQVTM and CDR2 is ANQGSEA. V dropped 5 bases and J dropped 9; count of bases not matched to a gene: 9. The CDR3 runs 13 residues. The DNA for the CDR3 is TGCAGCGTTTATGCAGGGGGCCGCGGTGAGCAGTTCTTC. Protein sequence: CSVYAGGRGEQFF.

The gene calls are TRBV12-2 and TRBJ2-1; the table's D call of TRBD1 was not tested on the DNA. TRBV12-2 is labeled a pseudogene. This CDR3 is 16 amino acids long. The CDR3 DNA reads as TGTGCAAGTCGCTCCCCCAGGGCTGGCTCCTACAATGAGCAGTTCTTC. It is translated as CASRSPRAGSYNEQFF.